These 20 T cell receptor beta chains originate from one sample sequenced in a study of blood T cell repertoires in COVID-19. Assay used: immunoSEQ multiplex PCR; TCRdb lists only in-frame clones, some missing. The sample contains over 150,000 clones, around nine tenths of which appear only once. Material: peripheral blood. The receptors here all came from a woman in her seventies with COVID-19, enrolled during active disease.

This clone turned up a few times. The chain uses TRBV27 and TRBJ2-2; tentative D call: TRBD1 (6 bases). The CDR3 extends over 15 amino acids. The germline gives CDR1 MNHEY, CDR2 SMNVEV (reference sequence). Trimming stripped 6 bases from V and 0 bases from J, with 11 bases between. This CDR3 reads CASRRTESNTGELFF. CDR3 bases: TGTGCCAGCAGACGGACAGAATCGAACACCGGGGAGCTGTTTTTT.

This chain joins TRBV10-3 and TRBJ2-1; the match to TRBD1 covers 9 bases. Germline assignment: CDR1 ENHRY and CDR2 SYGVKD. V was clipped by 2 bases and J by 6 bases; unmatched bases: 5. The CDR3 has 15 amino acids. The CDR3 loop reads CAISERRQGVNEQFF. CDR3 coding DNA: TGTGCCATCAGTGAGCGGAGACAGGGGGTCAATGAGCAGTTCTTC.

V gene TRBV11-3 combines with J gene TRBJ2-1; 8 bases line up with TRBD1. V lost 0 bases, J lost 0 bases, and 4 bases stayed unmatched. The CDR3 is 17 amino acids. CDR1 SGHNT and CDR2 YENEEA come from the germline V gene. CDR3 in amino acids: CASSLESGQGSYNEQFF. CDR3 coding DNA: TGTGCCAGCAGCTTAGAGTCCGGACAGGGCTCCTACAATGAGCAGTTCTTC.

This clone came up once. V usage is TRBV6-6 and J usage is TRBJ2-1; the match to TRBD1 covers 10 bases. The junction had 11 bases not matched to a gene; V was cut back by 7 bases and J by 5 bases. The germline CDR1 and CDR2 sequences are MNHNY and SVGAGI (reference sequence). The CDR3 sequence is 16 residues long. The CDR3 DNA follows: TGTGCCAGCAAGCAGACCCCGGGACAGGGGAACAATGAGCAGTTCTTC. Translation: CASKQTPGQGNNEQFF.

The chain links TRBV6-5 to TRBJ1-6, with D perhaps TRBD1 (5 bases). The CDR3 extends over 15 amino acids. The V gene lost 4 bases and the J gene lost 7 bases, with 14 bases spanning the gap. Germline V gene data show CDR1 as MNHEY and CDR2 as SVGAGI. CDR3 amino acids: CASSSTGLMNSPLHF. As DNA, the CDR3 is TGTGCCAGCAGTTCAACGGGACTGATGAATTCACCCCTCCACTTT.

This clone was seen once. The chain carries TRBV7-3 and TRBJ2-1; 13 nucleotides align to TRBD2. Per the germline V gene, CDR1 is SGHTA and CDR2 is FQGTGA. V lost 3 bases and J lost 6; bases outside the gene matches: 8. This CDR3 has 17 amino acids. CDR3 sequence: CASSFRRLAGGVNEQFF. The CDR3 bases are TGTGCCAGCAGCTTCCGTCGACTAGCGGGAGGAGTCAATGAGCAGTTCTTC. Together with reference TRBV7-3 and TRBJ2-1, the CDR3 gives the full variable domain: GAGVSQTPSNKVTEKGKYVELRCDPISGHTALYWYRQSLGQGPEFLIYFQGTGAADDSGLPNDRFFAVRPEGSVSTLKIQRTERGDSAVYLCASSFRRLAGGVNEQFFGPGTRLTVL.

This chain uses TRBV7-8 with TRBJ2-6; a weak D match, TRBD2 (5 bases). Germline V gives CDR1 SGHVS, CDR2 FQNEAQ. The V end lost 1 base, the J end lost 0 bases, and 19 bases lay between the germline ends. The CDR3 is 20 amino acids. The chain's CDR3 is CASSLDDWAGRYSGANVLTF. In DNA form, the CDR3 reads TGTGCCAGCAGCTTAGACGATTGGGCGGGCCGATACTCTGGGGCCAACGTCCTGACTTTC.

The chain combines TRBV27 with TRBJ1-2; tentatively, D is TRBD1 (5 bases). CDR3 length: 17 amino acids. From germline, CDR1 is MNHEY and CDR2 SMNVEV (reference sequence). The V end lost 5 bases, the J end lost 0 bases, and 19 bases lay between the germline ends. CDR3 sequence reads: CASSPVQEIMTNYGYTF. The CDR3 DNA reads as TGTGCCAGCAGTCCCGTACAGGAAATCATGACTAACTATGGCTACACCTTC.

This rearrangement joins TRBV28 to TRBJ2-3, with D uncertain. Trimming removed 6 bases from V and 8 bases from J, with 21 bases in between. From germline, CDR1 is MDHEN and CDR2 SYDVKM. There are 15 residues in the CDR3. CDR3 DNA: TGTGCCAGCAGAGTAGAAGCAGGTCCTTCCGGTACGCAGTATTTT. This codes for CASRVEAGPSGTQYF.

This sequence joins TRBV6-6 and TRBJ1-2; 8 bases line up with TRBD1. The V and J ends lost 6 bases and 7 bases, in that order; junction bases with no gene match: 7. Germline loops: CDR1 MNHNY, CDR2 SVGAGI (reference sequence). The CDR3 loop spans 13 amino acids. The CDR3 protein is CASSPDRVSGYTF. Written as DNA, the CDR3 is TGTGCCAGCAGCCCGGACAGGGTTAGTGGCTACACCTTC.

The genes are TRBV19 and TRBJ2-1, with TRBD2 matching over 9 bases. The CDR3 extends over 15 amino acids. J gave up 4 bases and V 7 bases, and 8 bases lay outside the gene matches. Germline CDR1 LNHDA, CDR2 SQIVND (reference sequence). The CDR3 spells CASTLRAGGYNEQFF. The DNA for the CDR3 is TGTGCCAGTACCCTGAGGGCGGGAGGGTACAATGAGCAGTTCTTC.

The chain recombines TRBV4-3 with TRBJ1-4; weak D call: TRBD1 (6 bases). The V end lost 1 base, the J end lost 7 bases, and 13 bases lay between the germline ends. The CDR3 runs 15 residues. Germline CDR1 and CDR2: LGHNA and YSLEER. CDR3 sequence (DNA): TGCGCCAGCAGCCAAGTCGCAGGGGCCCGTGAAAAACTGTTTTTT. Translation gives CASSQVAGAREKLFF.

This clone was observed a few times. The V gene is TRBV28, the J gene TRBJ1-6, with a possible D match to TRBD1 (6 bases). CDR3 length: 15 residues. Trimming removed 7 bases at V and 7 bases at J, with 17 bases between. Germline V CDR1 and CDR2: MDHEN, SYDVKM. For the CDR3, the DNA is TGTGCCAGCATCAAGGGGGGGGTTTTAAATTCACCCCTCCACTTT. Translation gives CASIKGGVLNSPLHF.

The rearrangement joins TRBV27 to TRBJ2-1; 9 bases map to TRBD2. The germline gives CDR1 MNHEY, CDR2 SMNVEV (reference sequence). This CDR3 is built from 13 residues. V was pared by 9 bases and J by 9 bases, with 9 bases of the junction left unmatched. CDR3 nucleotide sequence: TGTGCCAGACGGACTAGCGTCGTGGCTGAGCAGTTCTTC. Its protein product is CARRTSVVAEQFF.

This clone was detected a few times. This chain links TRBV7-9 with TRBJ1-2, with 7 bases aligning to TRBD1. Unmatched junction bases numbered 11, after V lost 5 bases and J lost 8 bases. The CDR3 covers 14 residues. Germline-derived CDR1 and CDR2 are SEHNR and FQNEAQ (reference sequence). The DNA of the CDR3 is TGTGCCAGCAGCCACGCGGACAGGCGGCGGGGCTACACCTTC. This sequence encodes CASSHADRRRGYTF. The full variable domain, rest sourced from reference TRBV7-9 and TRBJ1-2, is DTGVSQNPRHKITKRGQNVTFRCDPISEHNRLYWYRQTLGQGPEFLTYFQNEAQLEKSRLLSDRFSAERPKGSFSTLEIQRTEQGDSAMYLCASSHADRRRGYTFGSGTRLTVV.

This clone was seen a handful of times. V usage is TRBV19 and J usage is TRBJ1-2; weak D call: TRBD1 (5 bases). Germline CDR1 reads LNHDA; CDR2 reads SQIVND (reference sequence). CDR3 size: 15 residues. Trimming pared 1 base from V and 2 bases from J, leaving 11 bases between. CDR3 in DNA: TGTGCCAGTAGTATAGGACAGACCAACAACTATGGCTACACCTTC. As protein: CASSIGQTNNYGYTF.

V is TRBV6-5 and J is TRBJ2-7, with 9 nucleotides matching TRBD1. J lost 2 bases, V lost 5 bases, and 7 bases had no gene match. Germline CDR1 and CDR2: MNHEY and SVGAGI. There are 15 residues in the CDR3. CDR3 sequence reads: CASSPYRGRPYEQYF. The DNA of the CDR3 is TGTGCCAGCAGTCCCTACAGGGGGCGGCCCTACGAGCAGTACTTC.

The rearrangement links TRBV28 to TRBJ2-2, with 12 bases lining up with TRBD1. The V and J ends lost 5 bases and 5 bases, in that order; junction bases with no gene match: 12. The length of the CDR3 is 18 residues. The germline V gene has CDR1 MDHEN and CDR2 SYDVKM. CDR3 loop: CASSPTGTGGARTGELFF. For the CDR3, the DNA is TGTGCCAGCAGTCCTACCGGGACAGGGGGCGCAAGAACCGGGGAGCTGTTTTTT.

CDR3 DNA sequence: TGTGCCTGGACCCAAAGGAGTGAAGCTTTCTTT. Its protein is CAWTQRSEAFF. This chain joins TRBV30 and TRBJ1-1; no clear D. Germline loops: CDR1 GTSNPN, CDR2 SVGIG (reference sequence). The CDR3 contains 11 residues. Trimming took off 4 bases at V and 7 bases at J, with 10 bases between the two ends.

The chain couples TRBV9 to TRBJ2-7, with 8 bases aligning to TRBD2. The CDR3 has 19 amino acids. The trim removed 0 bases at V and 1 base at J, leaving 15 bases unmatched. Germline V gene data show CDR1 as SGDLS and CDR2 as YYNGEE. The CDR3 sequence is CASSVEPGKAGVGSYEQYF. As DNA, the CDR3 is TGTGCCAGCAGCGTAGAGCCGGGGAAAGCGGGAGTTGGGTCCTACGAGCAGTACTTC.